The 21 T cell receptor beta chains given below trace back to one sample, sequenced in a study of blood T cells in healthy people across ages. A second about 6 to 11 cycle PCR used barcoded and J-beta primers. TCRdb re-derived calls from the 5' RACE reads in MiXCR, one entry per CDR3 protein. Among over 1,300,000 distinct CDR3 sequences listed, approximately 59% were seen once. Sequencing was carried out using blood. Every receptor here comes from a man aged 18 to 35 in good health.

The chain's CDR3 is CASRDRQGRKYNEQFF. CDR3 nucleotides: TGTGCCAGCAGAGACAGACAGGGCCGAAAATACAATGAGCAGTTCTTC. V gene TRBV6-5 combines with J gene TRBJ2-1; TRBD1 matches at 7 bases. The junction had 12 bases not matched to a gene; V was cut back by 6 bases and J by 4 bases. This CDR3 is 16 amino acids long. Germline V gene data show CDR1 as MNHEY and CDR2 as SVGAGI.

The rearrangement joins TRBV10-1 to TRBJ1-5, with D perhaps matching TRBD1 (5 bases). V shed 6 bases and J shed 7 bases, with 13 bases lying between them. The length of the CDR3 is 13 residues. Germline V gene sequence: CDR1 WNHNN, CDR2 SYGVQD (reference sequence). The CDR3 DNA is TGCGCCAGCAGCTCAGGGAAGGGCCAGCCCCAGCATTTT. Protein product: CASSSGKGQPQHF.

This chain links TRBV7-2 with TRBJ2-2; no clear D. Germline assignment: CDR1 SGHTA and CDR2 FQGNSA. This CDR3 comprises 14 residues. The V end was cut by 3 bases, the J end by 5 bases, with 10 bases between. In DNA, the CDR3 is TGTGCCAGCAGCTTGCGGCAATGGACCGGGGAGCTGTTTTTT. Translated: CASSLRQWTGELFF.

The J gene is TRBJ2-7, the V gene TRBV20-1; 10 nucleotides line up with TRBD2. J gave up 6 bases and V 0 bases, and 20 bases lay outside the gene matches. CDR3 length equals 19 residues. CDR1 DFQATT and CDR2 SNEGSKA come from the germline V gene (reference sequence). CDR3 region: CSARDSGQEKAGGLTEQYF. The CDR3 DNA sequence: TGCAGTGCTAGAGATTCTGGGCAGGAGAAAGCGGGGGGGCTAACCGAGCAGTACTTC.

This clonotype showed up just a few times. The chain joins TRBV6-5 to TRBJ1-6; D unresolved. Between the trimmed V and J ends, which lost 7 bases and 12 bases, there was a span of 16 bases. This CDR3 spans 13 amino acids. Germline CDR1 is MNHEY and CDR2 is SVGAGI. DNA of the CDR3: TGTGCCAGCACCGAGACCGGCTCATTACCCCTCCACTTT. Its protein is CASTETGSLPLHF.

The J gene is TRBJ1-2, the V gene TRBV12-3 or TRBV12-4; a weak D match, TRBD1 (6 bases). The CDR3 has 15 amino acids. V dropped 6 bases and J dropped 1 base, with 15 bases sitting between them. In nucleotides, the CDR3 is TGTGCCAGCAGCCAGGAGACAGGATTTAACTATGGCTACACCTTC. Translation gives CASSQETGFNYGYTF.

This sequence joins TRBV29-1 and TRBJ1-2; no clear D gene. The V end lost 7 bases, the J end lost 2 bases, and 8 bases lay between the germline ends. Germline loops: CDR1 SQVTM, CDR2 ANQGSEA. The CDR3 spans 11 residues. CDR3 amino acids: CSAPGNYGYTF. CDR3 nucleotides: TGCAGCGCCCCGGGCAACTATGGCTACACCTTC.

The rearrangement links TRBV27 to TRBJ2-7; no reliable D call. The germline gives CDR1 MNHEY, CDR2 SMNVEV (reference sequence). V was shortened by 2 bases and J by 0 bases, with 11 bases between the two germline ends. The CDR3 has 15 residues. The CDR3 DNA sequence: TGTGCCAGCAGTTTACTTCAGCCGAGCTCCTACGAGCAGTACTTC. Amino acid sequence: CASSLLQPSSYEQYF.

V and J are TRBV20-1 and TRBJ2-3; D possibly corresponds to TRBD1 (6 bases). Per germline, CDR1 DFQATT and CDR2 SNEGSKA (reference sequence). Trimming left V 4 bases short and J 5 bases short, with 16 bases between. The CDR3 totals 14 residues. The CDR3 reads CSAMGHRAEDTQYF. CDR3 DNA: TGCAGTGCTATGGGACACAGGGCGGAAGATACGCAGTATTTT.

The chain uses TRBV20-1 and TRBJ1-5; 7 bases agree with TRBD1. This CDR3 contains 15 residues. V shed 0 bases and J 7 bases; nucleotides not matched to a gene: 9. Germline CDR1 DFQATT, CDR2 SNEGSKA (reference sequence). The DNA of the CDR3 is TGCAGTGCTAGAGATGGTGACAGGGTAAGGCAGCCCCAGCATTTT. It specifies CSARDGDRVRQPQHF.

The J gene is TRBJ2-5, the V gene TRBV4-2; D gene uncertain. V lost 0 bases and J 13 bases, leaving 12 bases between the germline ends. Looked up from germline, CDR1 is LGHNA and CDR2 is YNFKEQ. The CDR3 totals 12 residues. Here the CDR3 DNA reads TGTGCCAGCAGCCAAGATAACCGTCAGAGGTACTTC. Amino acid sequence: CASSQDNRQRYF.

The chain uses TRBV15 and TRBJ2-2, with 7 bases lining up with TRBD1. The germline gives CDR1 LNHNV, CDR2 YYDKDF (reference sequence). The CDR3 extends over 15 amino acids. V shed 4 bases and J 7 bases; nucleotides not matched to a gene: 9. This chain's CDR3 is CATSTLTGAVGELFF. CDR3 coding DNA: TGTGCCACCAGCACCTTAACAGGGGCGGTCGGGGAGCTGTTTTTT.

The chain is built from TRBV7-6 and TRBJ2-1; a possible D gene is TRBD2 (6 bases). The V end lost 5 bases, the J end lost 0 bases, and 14 bases lay between the germline ends. Germline V gives CDR1 SGHVS, CDR2 FNYEAQ. CDR3 length: 16 residues. CDR3 residues: CASSQLALRSYNEQFF. The CDR3 nucleotides read TGTGCCAGCAGCCAACTAGCCTTACGCTCCTACAATGAGCAGTTCTTC.

About this clonotype itself: No conserved phenylalanine or tryptophan is present at the end of the CDR3, so a read error is the likely explanation. The chain links TRBV12-3 or TRBV12-4 to TRBJ1-2; D might be TRBD1 (5 bases). The CDR3 extends over 12 amino acids. The germline V and J ends were trimmed by 6 bases and 3 bases, with 8 bases remaining between them. The CDR3 loop reads CASSQGDYGYTV. The DNA for the CDR3 is TGTGCCAGCAGCCAGGGAGACTATGGCTACACCGTC.

The chain combines TRBV6-5 with TRBJ1-1, with a tentative D call TRBD1 (6 bases). CDR1 is MNHEY and CDR2 is SVGAGI in the germline V gene. Trimming cost V 5 bases and J 6 bases, with 13 bases left between them. This CDR3 spans 13 amino acids. This chain's CDR3 is CASSQGREAEAFF. DNA of the CDR3: TGTGCCAGCAGTCAGGGGCGTGAGGCTGAAGCTTTCTTT.

This clonotype has only a few counts. V and J are TRBV27 and TRBJ2-7; unclear D gene. CDR1 and CDR2 from the germline V gene are MNHEY and SMNVEV (reference sequence). The CDR3 length is 13 residues. Trimming left V 5 bases short and J 1 base short, with 9 bases between. CDR3 amino acids: CASSPVVSYEQYF. The CDR3 nucleotides are TGTGCCAGCAGTCCCGTCGTATCCTACGAGCAGTACTTC.

The V call is TRBV7-6, the J call TRBJ2-1; no clear D gene. The CDR3 spans 16 residues. Per germline, CDR1 SGHVS and CDR2 FNYEAQ. Trimming cost V 4 bases and J 6 bases, with 19 bases left between them. The CDR3 region has the DNA TGTGCCAGCAGCTCGCAGGTCGCTACGGTGGCCAATGAGCAGTTCTTC. It yields the protein CASSSQVATVANEQFF.

The rearrangement links TRBV9 to TRBJ2-1; tentatively, D is TRBD2 (9 bases). The germline CDR1 and CDR2 sequences are SGDLS and YYNGEE. The CDR3 is 16 residues long. Trimming shortened V by 4 bases and J by 7 bases, and 21 bases separated the two germline ends. CDR3 residues: CASSSGGGGAMNEQFF. In nucleotides, the CDR3 is TGTGCCAGCAGCTCAGGGGGCGGGGGGGCGATGAATGAGCAGTTCTTC.

This clonotype was detected only a few times. This chain links TRBV7-2 with TRBJ2-3, with TRBD1 matching 11 bases. The length of the CDR3 is 17 residues. CDR1 SGHTA and CDR2 FQGNSA come from the germline V gene. J was trimmed by 2 bases and V by 1 base; bases with no gene match: 5. The CDR3 DNA sequence: TGTGCCAGCAGCTTAGATTGGACAGGGGGCTTCACAGATACGCAGTATTTT. It is translated as CASSLDWTGGFTDTQYF.

The chain is built from TRBV25-1 and TRBJ2-5; no clear D. Germline V gives CDR1 MGHDK, CDR2 SYGVNS. This CDR3 has 14 amino acids. The germline V and J ends were trimmed by 2 bases and 5 bases, with 12 bases remaining between them. CDR3 bases: TGTGCCAGCAGTGAAGGAGTACTTCATGAGACCCAGTACTTC. It translates to CASSEGVLHETQYF.

The chain joins TRBV27 to TRBJ2-1, with 11 bases lining up with TRBD2. The junction had 7 bases not matched to a gene; V was cut back by 8 bases and J by 7 bases. The CDR3 runs to 14 residues. Germline lookup yields CDR1 MNHEY and CDR2 SMNVEV (reference sequence). The CDR3 reads CASRLAGNGNEQFF. CDR3 nucleotides: TGTGCCAGCCGACTAGCGGGAAATGGGAATGAGCAGTTCTTC.